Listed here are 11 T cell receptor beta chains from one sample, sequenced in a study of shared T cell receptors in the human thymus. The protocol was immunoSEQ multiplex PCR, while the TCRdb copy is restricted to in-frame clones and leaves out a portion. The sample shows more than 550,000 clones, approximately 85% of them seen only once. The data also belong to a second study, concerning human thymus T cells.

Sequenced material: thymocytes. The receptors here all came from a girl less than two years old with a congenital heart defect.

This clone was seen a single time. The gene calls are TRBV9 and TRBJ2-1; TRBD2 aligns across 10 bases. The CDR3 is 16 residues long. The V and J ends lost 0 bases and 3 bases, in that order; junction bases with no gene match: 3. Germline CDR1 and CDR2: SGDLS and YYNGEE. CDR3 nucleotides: TGTGCCAGCAGCGTAGGAACTAGCGGGGACTACAATGAGCAGTTCTTC. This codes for CASSVGTSGDYNEQFF.

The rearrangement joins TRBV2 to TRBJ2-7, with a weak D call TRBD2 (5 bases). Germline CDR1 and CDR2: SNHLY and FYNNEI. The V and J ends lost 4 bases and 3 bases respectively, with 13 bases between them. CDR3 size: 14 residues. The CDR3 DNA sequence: TGTGCCAGCAGTGGAACGGGGTCGGGCTACGAGCAGTACTTC. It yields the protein CASSGTGSGYEQYF. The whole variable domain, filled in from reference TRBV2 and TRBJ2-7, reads EPEVTQTPSHQVTQMGQEVILRCVPISNHLYFYWYRQILGQKVEFLVSFYNNEISEKSEIFDDQFSVERPDGSNFTLKIRSTKLEDSAMYFCASSGTGSGYEQYFGPGTRLTVT.

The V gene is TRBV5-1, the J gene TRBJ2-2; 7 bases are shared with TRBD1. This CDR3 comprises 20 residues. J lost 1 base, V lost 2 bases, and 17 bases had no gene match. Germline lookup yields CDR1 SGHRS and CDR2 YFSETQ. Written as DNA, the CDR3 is TGCGCCAGCAGCTTTAGATCGAGACAGGGACCGCCCGAGAACACCGGGGAGCTGTTTTTT. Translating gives CASSFRSRQGPPENTGELFF.

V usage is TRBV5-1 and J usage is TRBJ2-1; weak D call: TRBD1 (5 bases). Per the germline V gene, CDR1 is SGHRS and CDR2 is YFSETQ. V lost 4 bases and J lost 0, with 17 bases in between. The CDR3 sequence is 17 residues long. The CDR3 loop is CASSTSKGSYSYNEQFF. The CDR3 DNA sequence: TGCGCCAGCAGCACCTCCAAGGGGTCGTACTCCTACAATGAGCAGTTCTTC.

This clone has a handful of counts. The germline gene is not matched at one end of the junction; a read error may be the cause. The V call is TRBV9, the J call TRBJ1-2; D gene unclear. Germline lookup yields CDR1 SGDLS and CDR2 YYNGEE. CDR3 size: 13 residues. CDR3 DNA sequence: TGTGCCAGCAGCACCCGGACTAATTATGGCTACACCTTC. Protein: CASSTRTNYGYTF. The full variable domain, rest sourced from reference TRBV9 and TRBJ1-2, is DSGVTQTPKHLITATGQRVTLRCSPRSGDLSVYWYQQSLDQGLQFLIQYYNGEERAKGNILERFSAQQFPDLHSELNLSSLELGDSALYFCASSTRTNYGYTFGSGTRLTVV.

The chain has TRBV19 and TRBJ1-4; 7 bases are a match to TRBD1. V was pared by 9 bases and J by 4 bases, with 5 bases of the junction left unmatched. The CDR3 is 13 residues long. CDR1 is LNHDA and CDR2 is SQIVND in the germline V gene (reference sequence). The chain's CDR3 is CASRDSVNEKLFF. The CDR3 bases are TGTGCCAGCCGGGACAGCGTTAATGAAAAACTGTTTTTT.

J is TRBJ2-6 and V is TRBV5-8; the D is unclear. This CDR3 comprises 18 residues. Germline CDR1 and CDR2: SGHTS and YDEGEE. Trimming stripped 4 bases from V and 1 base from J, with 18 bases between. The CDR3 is CASSLLLTSKSGANVLTF. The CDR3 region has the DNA TGTGCCAGCAGCCTACTTCTAACCTCCAAATCTGGGGCCAACGTCCTGACTTTC.

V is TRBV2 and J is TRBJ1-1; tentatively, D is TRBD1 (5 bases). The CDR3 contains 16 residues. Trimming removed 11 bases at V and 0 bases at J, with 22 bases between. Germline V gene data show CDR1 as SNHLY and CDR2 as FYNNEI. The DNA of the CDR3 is TGTGCCGGCCCAAATCCCATAAAGGGGTTGAACACTGAAGCTTTCTTT. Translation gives CAGPNPIKGLNTEAFF. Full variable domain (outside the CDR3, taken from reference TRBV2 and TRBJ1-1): EPEVTQTPSHQVTQMGQEVILRCVPISNHLYFYWYRQILGQKVEFLVSFYNNEISEKSEIFDDQFSVERPDGSNFTLKIRSTKLEDSAMYFCAGPNPIKGLNTEAFFGQGTRLTVV.

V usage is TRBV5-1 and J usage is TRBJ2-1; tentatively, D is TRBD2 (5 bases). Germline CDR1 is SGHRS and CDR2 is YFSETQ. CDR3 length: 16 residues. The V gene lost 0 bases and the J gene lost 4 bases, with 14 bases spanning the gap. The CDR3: CASSLVGLCPYNEQFF. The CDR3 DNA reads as TGCGCCAGCAGCTTGGTAGGACTTTGCCCATACAATGAGCAGTTCTTC.

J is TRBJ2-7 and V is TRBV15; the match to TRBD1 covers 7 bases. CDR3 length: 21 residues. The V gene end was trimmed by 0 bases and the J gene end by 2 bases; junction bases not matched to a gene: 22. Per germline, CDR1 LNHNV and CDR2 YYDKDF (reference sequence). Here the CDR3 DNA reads TGTGCCACCAGCAGAGATCTTGAGGGGGCCTATGGCTTCACTTCGACCTACGAGCAGTACTTC. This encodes CATSRDLEGAYGFTSTYEQYF.

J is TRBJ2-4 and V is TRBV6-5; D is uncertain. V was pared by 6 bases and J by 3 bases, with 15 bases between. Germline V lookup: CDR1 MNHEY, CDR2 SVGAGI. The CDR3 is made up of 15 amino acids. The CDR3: CASRSRRLGKNIQYF. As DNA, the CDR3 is TGTGCCAGCAGGAGTCGGCGGTTGGGCAAAAACATTCAGTACTTC.